Each of the 9 T cell receptor beta chains below was sequenced from the same sample in a study of blood T cell repertoires in COVID-19. This table comes from immunoSEQ multiplex PCR, and its TCRdb copy is limited to in-frame clones, with some not included. Here the sample spans hundreds of thousands of clones, 87% being singletons. Sequenced material: peripheral blood. The receptors derive from a woman in her fifties or sixties with COVID-19, enrolled during active disease.

The chain combines TRBV3-1 (or the pseudogene TRBV3-2) with TRBJ1-4; D unclear. The germline CDR1 and CDR2 sequences are LGHDT and YNNKEL (reference sequence). The CDR3 is 16 residues long. Trimming cost V 2 bases and J 1 base, with 11 bases left between them. CDR3 bases: TGTGCCAGCAGCCAAAATGACCGGGGAACTAATGAAAAACTGTTTTTT. Translation: CASSQNDRGTNEKLFF.

J is TRBJ2-3 and V is TRBV28; D is unclear. This CDR3 is built from 15 residues. V was pared by 7 bases and J by 4 bases, with 18 bases between. Germline values: CDR1 MDHEN, CDR2 SYDVKM. The CDR3: CASNTLVARADTQYF. The DNA of the CDR3 is TGTGCCAGCAACACTCTCGTTGCCCGGGCAGATACGCAGTATTTT. Full variable domain (rest looked up from reference TRBV28 and TRBJ2-3): DVKVTQSSRYLVKRTGEKVFLECVQDMDHENMFWYRQDPGLGLRLIYFSYDVKMKEKGDIPEGYSVSREKKERFSLILESASTNQTSMYLCASNTLVARADTQYFGPGTRLTVL.

The chain employs TRBV7-9 and TRBJ1-1; 8 nucleotides line up with TRBD1. The CDR3 runs to 13 residues. J was trimmed by 0 bases and V by 8 bases; bases with no gene match: 2. Germline assignment: CDR1 SEHNR and CDR2 FQNEAQ (reference sequence). The CDR3 DNA follows: TGTGCCAGCCAGGGGGCTCTGAACACTGAAGCTTTCTTT. Residues: CASQGALNTEAFF.

This sequence joins TRBV10-3 and TRBJ1-1, with 9 bases lining up with TRBD1. The CDR3 is 13 amino acids. V was pared by 6 bases and J by 4 bases, with 3 bases of the junction left unmatched. Germline V lookup: CDR1 ENHRY, CDR2 SYGVKD. CDR3 loop: CAIRGTGSTEAFF. CDR3 in DNA: TGTGCCATCAGAGGGACAGGGTCCACTGAAGCTTTCTTT.

The rearrangement links TRBV10-1 to TRBJ1-5; a possible D gene is TRBD1 (5 bases). CDR1 is WNHNN, CDR2 SYGVQD, per germline (reference sequence). Trimming took off 2 bases at V and 0 bases at J, with 8 bases between the two ends. This CDR3 has 15 residues. CDR3 bases: TGCGCCAGCAGTGAGAGGAGGGGTAGCAATCAGCCCCAGCATTTT. Amino acid sequence: CASSERRGSNQPQHF.

The chain combines TRBV9 with TRBJ2-1; 11 bases line up with TRBD1. The CDR3 loop spans 16 amino acids. CDR1 SGDLS and CDR2 YYNGEE come from the germline V gene. V lost 3 bases, J lost 3 bases, and 5 bases stayed unmatched. CDR3 loop: CASSAVGTGGYNEQFF. Written as DNA, the CDR3 is TGTGCCAGCAGCGCCGTCGGGACAGGGGGCTACAATGAGCAGTTCTTC.

In DNA form, the CDR3 reads TGTGCCAGCAGTGAAGGAAAGGCCCCTCAGGTCTACGAGCAGTACTTC. Its translation is CASSEGKAPQVYEQYF. The chain employs TRBV2 and TRBJ2-7; unclear D gene. The CDR3 totals 16 residues. Per germline, CDR1 SNHLY and CDR2 FYNNEI. V lost 1 base, J lost 3 bases, and 16 bases lay in between.

The chain has TRBV5-6 and TRBJ2-3; 10 nucleotides line up with TRBD1. The CDR3 length is 16 residues. J gave up 2 bases and V 0 bases, and 3 bases lay outside the gene matches. Germline V gene lookup returns CDR1 SGHDT and CDR2 YYEEEE. CDR3 coding DNA: TGTGCCAGCAGCTTGGGGGACAGGGGATACACAGATACGCAGTATTTT. Its protein product is CASSLGDRGYTDTQYF. The full variable domain, with the rest looked up from reference TRBV5-6 and TRBJ2-3, is DAGVTQSPTHLIKTRGQQVTLRCSPKSGHDTVSWYQQALGQGPQFIFQYYEEEERQRGNFPDRFSGHQFPNYSSELNVNALLLGDSALYLCASSLGDRGYTDTQYFGPGTRLTVL.

V and J are TRBV5-1 and TRBJ1-4; D is unclear. Germline lookup yields CDR1 SGHRS and CDR2 YFSETQ. V lost 2 bases to trimming and J lost 5 bases, with 10 bases between them. The CDR3 spans 14 residues. The CDR3, as DNA: TGCGCCAGCAGCTTCGGGGTAGGGAATGAAAAACTGTTTTTT. This translates into CASSFGVGNEKLFF.